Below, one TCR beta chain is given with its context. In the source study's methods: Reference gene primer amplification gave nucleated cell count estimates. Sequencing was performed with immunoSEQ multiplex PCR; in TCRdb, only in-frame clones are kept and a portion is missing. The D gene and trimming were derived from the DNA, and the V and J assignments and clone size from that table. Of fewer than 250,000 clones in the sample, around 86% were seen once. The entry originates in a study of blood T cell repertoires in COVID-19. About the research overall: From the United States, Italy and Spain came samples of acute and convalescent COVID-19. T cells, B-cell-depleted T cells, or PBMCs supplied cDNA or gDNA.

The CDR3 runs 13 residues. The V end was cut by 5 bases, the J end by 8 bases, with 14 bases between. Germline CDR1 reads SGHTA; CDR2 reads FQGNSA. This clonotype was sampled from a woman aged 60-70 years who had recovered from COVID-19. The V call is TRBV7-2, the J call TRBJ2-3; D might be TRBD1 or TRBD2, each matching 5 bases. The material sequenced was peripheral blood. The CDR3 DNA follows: TGTGCCAGCAGCATAGACAGCGGAGGTACGCAGTATTTT. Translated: CASSIDSGGTQYF.